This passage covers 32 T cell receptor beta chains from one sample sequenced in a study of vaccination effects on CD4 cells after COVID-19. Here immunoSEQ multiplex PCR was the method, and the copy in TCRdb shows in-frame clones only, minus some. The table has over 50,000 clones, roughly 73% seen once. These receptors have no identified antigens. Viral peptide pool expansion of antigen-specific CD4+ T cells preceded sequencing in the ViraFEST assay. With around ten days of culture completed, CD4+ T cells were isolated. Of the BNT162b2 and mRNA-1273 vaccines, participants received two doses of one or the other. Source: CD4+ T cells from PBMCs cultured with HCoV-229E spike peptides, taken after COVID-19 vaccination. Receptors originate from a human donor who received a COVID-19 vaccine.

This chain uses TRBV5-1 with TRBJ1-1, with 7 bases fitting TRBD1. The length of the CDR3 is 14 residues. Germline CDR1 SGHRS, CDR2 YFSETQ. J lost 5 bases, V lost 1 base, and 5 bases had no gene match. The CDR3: CASSLTQGDTEAFF. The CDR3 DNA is TGCGCCAGCAGCTTGACCCAGGGGGATACTGAAGCTTTCTTT.

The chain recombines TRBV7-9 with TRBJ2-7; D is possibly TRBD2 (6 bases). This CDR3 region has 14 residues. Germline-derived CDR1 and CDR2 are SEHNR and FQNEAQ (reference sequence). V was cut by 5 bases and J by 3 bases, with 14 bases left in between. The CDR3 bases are TGTGCCAGCAGCACGAACGGAGGGGACTACGAGCAGTACGTC. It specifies CASSTNGGDYEQYV.

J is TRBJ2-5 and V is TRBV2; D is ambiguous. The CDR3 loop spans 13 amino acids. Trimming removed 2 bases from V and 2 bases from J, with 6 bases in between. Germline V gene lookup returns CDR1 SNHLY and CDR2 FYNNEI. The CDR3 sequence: CASSERRQETQYF. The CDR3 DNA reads TGTGCCAGCAGTGAAAGGAGACAAGAGACCCAGTACTTC.

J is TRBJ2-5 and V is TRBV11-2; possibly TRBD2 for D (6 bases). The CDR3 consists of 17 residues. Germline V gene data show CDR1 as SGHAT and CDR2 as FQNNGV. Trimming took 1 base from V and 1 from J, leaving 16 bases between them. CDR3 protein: CASSLGTGLLTQETQYF. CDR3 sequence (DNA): TGTGCCAGCAGCTTAGGTACGGGACTCCTAACCCAAGAGACCCAGTACTTC.

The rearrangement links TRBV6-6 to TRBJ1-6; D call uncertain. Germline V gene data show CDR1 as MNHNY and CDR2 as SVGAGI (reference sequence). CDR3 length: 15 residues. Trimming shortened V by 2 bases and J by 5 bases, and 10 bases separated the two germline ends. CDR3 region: CASSYDLRDNSPLHF. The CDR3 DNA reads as TGTGCCAGCAGTTACGATTTAAGGGATAATTCACCCCTCCACTTT.

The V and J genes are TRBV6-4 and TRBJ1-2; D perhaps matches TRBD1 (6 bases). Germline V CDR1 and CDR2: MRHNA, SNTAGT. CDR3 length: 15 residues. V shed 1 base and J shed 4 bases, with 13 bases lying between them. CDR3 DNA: TGTGCCAGCAGTGACTGGAACAGGGAGGGCTATGGCTACACCTTC. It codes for CASSDWNREGYGYTF.

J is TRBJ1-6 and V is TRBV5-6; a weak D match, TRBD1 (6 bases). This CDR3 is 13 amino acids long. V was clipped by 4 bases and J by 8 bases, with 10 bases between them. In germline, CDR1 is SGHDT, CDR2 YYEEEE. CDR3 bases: TGTGCCAGCAGCAAACAGGGAGATTCACCCCTCCACTTT. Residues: CASSKQGDSPLHF.

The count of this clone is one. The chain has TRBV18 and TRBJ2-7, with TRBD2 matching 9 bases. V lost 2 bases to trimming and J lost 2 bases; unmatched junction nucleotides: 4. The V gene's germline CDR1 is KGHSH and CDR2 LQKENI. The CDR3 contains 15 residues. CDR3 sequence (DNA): TGTGCCAGCTCACCAGTGCCTAGCGGGGCCTACGAGCAGTACGTC. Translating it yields CASSPVPSGAYEQYV.

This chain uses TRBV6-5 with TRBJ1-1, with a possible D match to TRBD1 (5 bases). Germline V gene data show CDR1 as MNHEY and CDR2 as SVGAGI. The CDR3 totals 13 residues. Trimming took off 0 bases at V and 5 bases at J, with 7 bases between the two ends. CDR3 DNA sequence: TGTGCCAGCAGTTACTCGGGGGGGACTGAAGCTTTCTTT. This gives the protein CASSYSGGTEAFF.

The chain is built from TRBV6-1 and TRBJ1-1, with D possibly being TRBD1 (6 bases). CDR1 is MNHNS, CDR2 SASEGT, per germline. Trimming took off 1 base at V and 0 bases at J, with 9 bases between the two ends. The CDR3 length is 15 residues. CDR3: CASSEDGGMNTEAFF. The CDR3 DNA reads TGTGCCAGCAGTGAAGATGGGGGCATGAACACTGAAGCTTTCTTT.

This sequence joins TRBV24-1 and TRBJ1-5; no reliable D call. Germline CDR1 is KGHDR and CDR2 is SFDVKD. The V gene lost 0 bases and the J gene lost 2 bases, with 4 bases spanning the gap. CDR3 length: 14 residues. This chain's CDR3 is CATSDLVGNQPQHF. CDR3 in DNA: TGTGCCACCAGTGATTTGGTCGGCAATCAGCCCCAGCATTTT.

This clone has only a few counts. The CDR3, as DNA: TGTGCCTGGAGTGTTGGTTCCGGGGGCAGGACACCCCTCCACTTT. The encoded protein is CAWSVGSGGRTPLHF. The chain links TRBV30 to TRBJ1-6; D might be TRBD1 (6 bases). The length of the CDR3 is 15 residues. Germline CDR1 reads GTSNPN; CDR2 reads SVGIG (reference sequence). Trimming removed 0 bases from V and 11 bases from J, with 17 bases in between.

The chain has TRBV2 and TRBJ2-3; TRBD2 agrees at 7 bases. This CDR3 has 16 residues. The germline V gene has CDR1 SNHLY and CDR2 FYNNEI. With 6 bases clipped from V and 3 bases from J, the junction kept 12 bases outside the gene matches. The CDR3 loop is CASSGGLLGGTDTQYF. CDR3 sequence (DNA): TGTGCCAGCAGCGGCGGACTCCTCGGGGGGACAGATACGCAGTATTTT.

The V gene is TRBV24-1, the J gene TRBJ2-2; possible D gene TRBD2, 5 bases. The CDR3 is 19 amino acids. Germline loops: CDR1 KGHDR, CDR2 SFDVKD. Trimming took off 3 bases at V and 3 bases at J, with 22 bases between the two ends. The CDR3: CATSDPSVGKGRDTGELFF. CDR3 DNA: TGTGCCACCAGTGATCCATCAGTCGGGAAGGGTCGAGACACCGGGGAGCTGTTTTTT.

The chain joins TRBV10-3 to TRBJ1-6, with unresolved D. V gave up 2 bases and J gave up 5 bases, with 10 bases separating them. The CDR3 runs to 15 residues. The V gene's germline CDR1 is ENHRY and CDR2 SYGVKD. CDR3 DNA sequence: TGTGCCATCAGTGAGAGCGGAGGCCATAATTCACCCCTCCACTTT. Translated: CAISESGGHNSPLHF.

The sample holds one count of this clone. The CDR3, as DNA: TGTGCTAGTGGTTTATCCAGGGAGGAGACCCAGTACTTC. Its translation: CASGLSREETQYF. The chain couples TRBV12-5 to TRBJ2-5; TRBD1 or TRBD2 may be the D gene (5 bases each). The length of the CDR3 is 13 residues. Trimming stripped 3 bases from V and 5 bases from J, with 10 bases between. Germline CDR1 is LGHNT and CDR2 is FRNRAP.

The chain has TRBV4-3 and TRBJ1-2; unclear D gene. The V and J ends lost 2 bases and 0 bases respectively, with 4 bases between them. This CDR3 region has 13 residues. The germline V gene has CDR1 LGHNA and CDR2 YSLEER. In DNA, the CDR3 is TGCGCCAGCAGCCAAATAGCTAACTATGGCTACACCTTC. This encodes CASSQIANYGYTF.

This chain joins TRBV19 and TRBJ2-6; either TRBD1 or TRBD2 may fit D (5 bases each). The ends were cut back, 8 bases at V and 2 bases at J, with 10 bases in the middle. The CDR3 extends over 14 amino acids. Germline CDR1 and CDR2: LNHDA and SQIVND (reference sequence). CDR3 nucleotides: TGTGCCAGTTCATGGGGGACTGGGGCCAACGTCCTGACTTTC. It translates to CASSWGTGANVLTF.

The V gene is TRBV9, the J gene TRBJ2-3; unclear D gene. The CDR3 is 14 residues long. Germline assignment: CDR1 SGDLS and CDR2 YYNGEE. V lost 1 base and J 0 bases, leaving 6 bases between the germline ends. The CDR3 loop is CASSVLLSTDTQYF. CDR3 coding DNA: TGTGCCAGCAGCGTACTTCTTAGCACAGATACGCAGTATTTT.

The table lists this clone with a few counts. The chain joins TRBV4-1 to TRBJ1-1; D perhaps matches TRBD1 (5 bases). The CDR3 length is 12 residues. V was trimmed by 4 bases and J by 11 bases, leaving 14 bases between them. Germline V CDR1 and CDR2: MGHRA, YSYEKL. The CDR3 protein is CASSPIGTPAFF. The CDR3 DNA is TGCGCCAGCAGCCCAATCGGGACTCCGGCTTTCTTT.

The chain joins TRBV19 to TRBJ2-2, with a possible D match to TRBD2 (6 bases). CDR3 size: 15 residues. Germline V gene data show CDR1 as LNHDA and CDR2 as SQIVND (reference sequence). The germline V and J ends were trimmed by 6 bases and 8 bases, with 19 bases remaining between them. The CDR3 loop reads CASRADGGAQGELFF. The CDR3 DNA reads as TGTGCCAGTAGGGCAGACGGAGGGGCGCAAGGGGAGCTGTTTTTT.

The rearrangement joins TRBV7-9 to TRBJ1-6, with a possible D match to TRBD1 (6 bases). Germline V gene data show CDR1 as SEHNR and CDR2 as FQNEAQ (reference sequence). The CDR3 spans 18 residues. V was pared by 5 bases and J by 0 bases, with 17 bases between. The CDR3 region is CASSPRTGTSSYNSPLHF. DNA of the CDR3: TGTGCCAGCAGCCCCCGTACAGGGACGAGCTCCTATAATTCACCCCTCCACTTT.

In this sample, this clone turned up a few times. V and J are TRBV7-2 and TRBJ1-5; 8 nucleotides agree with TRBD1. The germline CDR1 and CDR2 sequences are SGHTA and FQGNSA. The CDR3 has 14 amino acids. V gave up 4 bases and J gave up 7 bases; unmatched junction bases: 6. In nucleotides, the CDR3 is TGTGCCAGCAGCTATGGACAGGGTTCACAGCCCCAGCATTTT. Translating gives CASSYGQGSQPQHF.

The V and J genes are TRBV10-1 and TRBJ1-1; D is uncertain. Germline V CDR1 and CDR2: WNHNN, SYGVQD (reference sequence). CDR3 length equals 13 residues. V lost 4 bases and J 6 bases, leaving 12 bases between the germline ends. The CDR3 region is CASSVLERSEAFF. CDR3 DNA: TGCGCCAGCAGTGTCTTAGAACGGTCTGAAGCTTTCTTT.

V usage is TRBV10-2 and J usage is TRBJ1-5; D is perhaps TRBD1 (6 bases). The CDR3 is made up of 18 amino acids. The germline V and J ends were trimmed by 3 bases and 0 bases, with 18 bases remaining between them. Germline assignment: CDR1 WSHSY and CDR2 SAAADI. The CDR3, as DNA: TGCGCCAGCAGTGAAGTAATCGGGCCAGGGGTTAGCAATCAGCCCCAGCATTTT. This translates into CASSEVIGPGVSNQPQHF.

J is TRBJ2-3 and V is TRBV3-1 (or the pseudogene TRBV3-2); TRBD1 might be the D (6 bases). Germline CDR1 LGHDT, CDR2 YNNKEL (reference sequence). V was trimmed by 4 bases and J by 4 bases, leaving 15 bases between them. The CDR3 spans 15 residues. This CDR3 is CASSLRTDKSDTQYF. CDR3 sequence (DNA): TGTGCCAGCAGCCTTCGGACAGATAAGTCAGATACGCAGTATTTT.

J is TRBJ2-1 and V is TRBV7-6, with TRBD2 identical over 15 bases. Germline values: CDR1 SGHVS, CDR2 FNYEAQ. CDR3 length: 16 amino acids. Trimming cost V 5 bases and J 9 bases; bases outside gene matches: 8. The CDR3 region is CASSRTGTSGGIEQFF. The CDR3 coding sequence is TGTGCCAGCAGCCGTACCGGGACTAGCGGGGGGATTGAGCAGTTCTTC.

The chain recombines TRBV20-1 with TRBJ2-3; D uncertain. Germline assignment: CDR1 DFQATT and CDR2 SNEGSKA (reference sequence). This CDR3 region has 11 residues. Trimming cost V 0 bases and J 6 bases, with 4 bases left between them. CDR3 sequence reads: CSARDWDTQYF. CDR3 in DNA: TGCAGTGCTAGAGATTGGGATACGCAGTATTTT.

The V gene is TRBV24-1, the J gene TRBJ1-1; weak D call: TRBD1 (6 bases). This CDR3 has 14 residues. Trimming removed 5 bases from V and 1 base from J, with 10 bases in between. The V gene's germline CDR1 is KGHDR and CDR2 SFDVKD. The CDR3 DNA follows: TGTGCCACCAGTGTTGCAGGGGAGAACACTGAAGCTTTCTTT. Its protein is CATSVAGENTEAFF.

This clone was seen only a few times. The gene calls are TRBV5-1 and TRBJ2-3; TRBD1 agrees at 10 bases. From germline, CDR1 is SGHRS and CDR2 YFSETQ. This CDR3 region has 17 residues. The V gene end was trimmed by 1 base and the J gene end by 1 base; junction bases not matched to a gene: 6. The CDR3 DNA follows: TGCGCCAGCAGCTTGTACCGACAGGGGGCTGGCACAGATACGCAGTATTTT. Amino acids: CASSLYRQGAGTDTQYF.

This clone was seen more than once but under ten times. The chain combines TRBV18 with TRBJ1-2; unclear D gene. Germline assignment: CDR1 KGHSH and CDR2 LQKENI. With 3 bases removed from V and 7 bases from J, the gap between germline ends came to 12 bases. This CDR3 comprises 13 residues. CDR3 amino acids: CASSPASPGGYTF. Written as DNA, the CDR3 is TGTGCCAGCTCACCGGCGTCTCCCGGTGGCTACACCTTC.

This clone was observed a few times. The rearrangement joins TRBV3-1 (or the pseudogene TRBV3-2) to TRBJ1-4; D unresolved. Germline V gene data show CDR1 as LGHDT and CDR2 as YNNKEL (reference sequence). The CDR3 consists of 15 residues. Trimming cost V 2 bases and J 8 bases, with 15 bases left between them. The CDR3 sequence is CASSQMNSGPEKLFF. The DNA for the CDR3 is TGTGCCAGCAGCCAAATGAACAGTGGTCCAGAAAAACTGTTTTTT.